The clone carrying this T cell receptor (beta chain) was observed many times. Antigen specificity is unknown. The sample comes from a study of early T cells in non-severe SARS-CoV-2 infection. Study-wide findings and caveats: Lookups in VDJdb leaned toward anti-spike CD8 responses and missed private and CD4 specificities.

Individual cDNA molecules carried attached unique molecular identifiers. TCRdb analysed the 5' RACE reads with MiXCR anew, one entry per CDR3 protein. The data hold fewer than 85,000 distinct CDR3 sequences, with 9% to 15% observed a single time. Germline-derived CDR1 and CDR2 are MNHNY and SVGAGI (reference sequence). The CDR3 has 13 residues. Trimming left V 2 bases short and J 0 bases short, with 4 bases between. The genes are TRBV6-6 and TRBJ1-1; D is undetermined. This receptor was obtained from an adult who was a healthcare worker with PCR-confirmed SARS-CoV-2 infection or an uninfected control (not recorded which). Sequenced input: whole blood. The CDR3 coding sequence is TGTGCCAGCAGTTACAGCATGAACACTGAAGCTTTCTTT. Amino acid sequence: CASSYSMNTEAFF.